This T cell receptor beta chain was sequenced in a study of shared clonotypes between healthy human individuals. It was at deep level that the assay was run. TCRdb keeps only in-frame clones here, not all; method: immunoSEQ multiplex PCR. The sample shows around 510,000 clones, more than 95% of them seen only once. For this clone: Its antigen is as yet unknown.

General study points: What limited the represented genetic and exposure-history diversity was the small number of donors.

V lost 6 bases, J lost 7 bases, and 10 bases lay in between. The CDR3 contains 12 residues. CDR1 and CDR2 from the germline V gene are MDHEN and SYDVKM. The chain couples TRBV28 to TRBJ1-5, with D tentatively TRBD1 (6 bases). This receptor was obtained from a woman in her 30s in good health. The sequenced material came from naive CD4+ T cells sorted from blood. Subset noted: CD45RA+ positively selected. CDR3: CASSAGGQPQHF. The CDR3 DNA sequence: TGTGCCAGCAGCGCGGGGGGCCAGCCCCAGCATTTT.